The subject of this entry is one T cell receptor beta chain. The antigen is not known. This sample was taken from a study of lymphopenia after photon versus proton radiotherapy. Generated by immunoSEQ multiplex PCR, the TCRdb table keeps only in-frame clones and is missing some. Of approximately 80,000 clones listed, around 83% are singletons. Study-wide points: After lymphocyte nadir, photon-treated repertoires showed oligoclonal expansion, especially CD8+ Temra. Survival link was tested only in deceased patients; proton benefit remains a possibility. Photon-treated patients lost naive T cells and TCR diversity; proton-treated stayed stable.

The CDR3 is 15 residues long. Germline trimming cut 4 bases from V and 2 bases from J; bases unmatched to any gene: 6. Germline CDR1 is LGHNA and CDR2 is YSLEER. Material: peripheral blood, obtained from a patient treated with proton-based radiotherapy. The chain couples TRBV4-3 to TRBJ2-3; 7 bases are shared with TRBD2. The sequence was obtained from a man in his sixties with pancreatic cancer. This CDR3 is CASSPKAGNTDTQYF. The DNA for the CDR3 is TGCGCCAGCAGCCCGAAAGCGGGAAACACAGATACGCAGTATTTT.